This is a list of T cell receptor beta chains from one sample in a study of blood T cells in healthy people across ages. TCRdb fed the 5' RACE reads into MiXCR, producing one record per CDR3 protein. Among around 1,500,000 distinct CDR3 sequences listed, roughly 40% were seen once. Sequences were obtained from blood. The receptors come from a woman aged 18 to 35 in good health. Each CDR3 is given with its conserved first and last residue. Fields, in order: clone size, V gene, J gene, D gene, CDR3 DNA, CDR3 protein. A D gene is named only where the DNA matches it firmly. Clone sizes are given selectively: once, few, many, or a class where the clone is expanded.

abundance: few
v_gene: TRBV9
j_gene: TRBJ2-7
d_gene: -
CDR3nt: TGTGCCAGCAGCGTAGAGGGGACATCCTTCTACGAGCAGTACTTC
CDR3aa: CASSVEGTSFYEQYF

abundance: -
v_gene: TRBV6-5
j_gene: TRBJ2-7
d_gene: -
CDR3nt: TGTGCCAGCAGTTCCCGACGATTGAGTGAGAGTGAGCAGTACTTC
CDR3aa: CASSSRRLSESEQYF

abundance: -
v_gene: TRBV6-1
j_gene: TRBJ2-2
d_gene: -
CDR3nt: TGTGCCAGCAGACCCCAGCCGAACACCGGGGAGCTGTTTTTT
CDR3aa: CASRPQPNTGELFF

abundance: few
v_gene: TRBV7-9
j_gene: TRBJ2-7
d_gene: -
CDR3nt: TGTGCCAGCAGGCCCACGGGACTCCACTACGAGCAGTACTTC
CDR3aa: CASRPTGLHYEQYF

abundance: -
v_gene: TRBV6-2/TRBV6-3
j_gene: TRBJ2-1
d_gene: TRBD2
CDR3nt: TGTGCCAGCAGTTCCCCAAGACTAGCGGGCGGAATGAGTGAGCAGTTCTTC
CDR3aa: CASSSPRLAGGMSEQFF

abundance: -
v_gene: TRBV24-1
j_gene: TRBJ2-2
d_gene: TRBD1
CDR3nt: TGTGCCACCAGTAAGGACAGGGTGAACACCGGGGAGCTGTTTTTT
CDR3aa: CATSKDRVNTGELFF

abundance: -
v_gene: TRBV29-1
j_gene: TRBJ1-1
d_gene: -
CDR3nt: TGCAGCGGGATGGGGCGGATGAACACTGAAGCTTTCTTT
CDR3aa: CSGMGRMNTEAFF

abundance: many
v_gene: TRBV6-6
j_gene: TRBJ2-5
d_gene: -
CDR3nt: TGTGCCAGCAGTCCTCTGGCAGAGACCCAGTACTTC
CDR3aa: CASSPLAETQYF

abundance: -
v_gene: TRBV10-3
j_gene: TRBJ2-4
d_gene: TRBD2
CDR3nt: TGTGCCAACGCGGGGGTGGAGGGGAACATTCAGTACTTC
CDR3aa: CANAGVEGNIQYF

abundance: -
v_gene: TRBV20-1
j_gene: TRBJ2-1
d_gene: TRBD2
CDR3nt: TGCAGTGCTGCACCCCCTGCCGTGCGGGGGATCTACAATGAGCAGTTCTTC
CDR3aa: CSAAPPAVRGIYNEQFF

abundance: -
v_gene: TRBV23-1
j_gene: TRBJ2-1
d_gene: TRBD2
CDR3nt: TGCGCCAGCAGTCAATCGTCAGCGGGAGGTCCCAATGAGCAGTTCTTC
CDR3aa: CASSQSSAGGPNEQFF

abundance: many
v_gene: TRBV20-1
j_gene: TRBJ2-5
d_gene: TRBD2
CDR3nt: TGCAGTGCTAAACCGGGGGGTAACCAAGAGACCCAGTACTTC
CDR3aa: CSAKPGGNQETQYF

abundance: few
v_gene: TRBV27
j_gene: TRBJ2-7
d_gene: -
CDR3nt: TGTGCCAGCAGTTTTTCCGCCGAGAGGAACTCCTACGAGCAGTACTTC
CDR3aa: CASSFSAERNSYEQYF

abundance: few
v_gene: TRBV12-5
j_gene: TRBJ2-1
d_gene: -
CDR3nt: TGTGCTAGTGGTTTGGAAATGGAGCAGTTCTTC
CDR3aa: CASGLEMEQFF

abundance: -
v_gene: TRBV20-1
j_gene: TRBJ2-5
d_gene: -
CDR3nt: TGCAGTGCTATCGATAGGATTCAAGAGACCCAGTACTTC
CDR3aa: CSAIDRIQETQYF

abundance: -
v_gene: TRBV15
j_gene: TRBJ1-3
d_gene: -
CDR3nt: TGTGCCACTGGGACGGACGGAAACACCATATATTTT
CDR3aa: CATGTDGNTIYF

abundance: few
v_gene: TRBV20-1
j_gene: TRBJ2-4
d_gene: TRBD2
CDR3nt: TGCAGTGCTAGGGATCTAGCGGGAGAGGAAAACATTCAGTACTTC
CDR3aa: CSARDLAGEENIQYF

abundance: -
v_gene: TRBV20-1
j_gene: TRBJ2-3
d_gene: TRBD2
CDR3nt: TGCAGTGCCCGAGCGGGAGCTGGGACAGATACGCAGTATTTT
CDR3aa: CSARAGAGTDTQYF

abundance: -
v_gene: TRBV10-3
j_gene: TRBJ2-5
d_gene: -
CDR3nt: TGTGCCATCAGTGAGGTTCGAGGACCGAAGGGAGAGACCCAGTACTTC
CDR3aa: CAISEVRGPKGETQYF

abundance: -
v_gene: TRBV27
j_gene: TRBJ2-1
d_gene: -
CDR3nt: TGTGCCAGCAGTCGGCAAGGCGGGATGAATGAGCAGTTCTTC
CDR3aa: CASSRQGGMNEQFF

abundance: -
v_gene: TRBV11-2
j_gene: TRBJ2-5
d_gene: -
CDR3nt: TGTGCCAGCAGCTCCTTGACAGCCCAAAGGTGGGGTGGGTACTTC
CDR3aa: CASSSLTAQRWGGYF

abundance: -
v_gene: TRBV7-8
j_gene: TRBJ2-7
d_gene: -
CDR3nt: TGTGCCAGCAGCATTGCTGAGCACGGCGCTAAGAACGAGCAGTACTTC
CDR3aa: CASSIAEHGAKNEQYF

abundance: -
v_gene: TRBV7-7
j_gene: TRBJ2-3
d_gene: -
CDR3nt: TGTGCCAGCAGCCCGATGGGCCATAGGGAGCAGTATTTT
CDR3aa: CASSPMGHREQYF

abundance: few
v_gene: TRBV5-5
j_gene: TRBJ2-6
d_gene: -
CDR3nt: TGTGCCAGCAGCGCTGCTGGCTCTGGGGCCAACGTCCTGACTTTC
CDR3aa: CASSAAGSGANVLTF

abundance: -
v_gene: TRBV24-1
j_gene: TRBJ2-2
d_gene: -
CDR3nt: TGTGCCACCAGTGACCTGCTCGGCACCGGGGAGCTGTTTTTT
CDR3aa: CATSDLLGTGELFF

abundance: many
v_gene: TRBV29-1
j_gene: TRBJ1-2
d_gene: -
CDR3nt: TGCAGCGTTTCCCCCTCCCAGGGACCCAACTATGGCTACACCTTC
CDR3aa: CSVSPSQGPNYGYTF

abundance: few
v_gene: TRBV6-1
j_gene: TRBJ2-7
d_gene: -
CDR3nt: TGTGCCAGCAGTCCCGAGGGGGACAACTTCTACGAGCAGTACTTC
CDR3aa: CASSPEGDNFYEQYF

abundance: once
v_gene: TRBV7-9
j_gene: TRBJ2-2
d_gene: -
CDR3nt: TGTGCCAGCAGCCCAGAGGGACATCTGAACACCGGGGAGCTGTTTTTT
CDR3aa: CASSPEGHLNTGELFF

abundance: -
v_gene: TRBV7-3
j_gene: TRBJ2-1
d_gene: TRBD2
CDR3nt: TGTGCCGGCAGCTTCAGCGGGGGTTCCTACAATGAGCAGTTCTTC
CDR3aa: CAGSFSGGSYNEQFF

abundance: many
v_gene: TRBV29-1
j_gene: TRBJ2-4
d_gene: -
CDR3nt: TGCAGCGCTGTGAGGGGGGCCAAAAACATTCAGTACTTC
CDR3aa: CSAVRGAKNIQYF

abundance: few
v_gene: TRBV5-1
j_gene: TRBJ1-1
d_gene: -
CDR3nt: TGCGCCAGCAGCTTGTGGGATATGAACACTGAAGCTTTCTTT
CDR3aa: CASSLWDMNTEAFF

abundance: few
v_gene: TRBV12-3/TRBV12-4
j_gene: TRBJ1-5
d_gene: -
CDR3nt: TGTGCCAGCAGCCCTGGTGGGGCTAATCAGCCCCAGCATTTT
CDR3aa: CASSPGGANQPQHF

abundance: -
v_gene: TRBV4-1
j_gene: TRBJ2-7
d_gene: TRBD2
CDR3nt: TGCGCCAGCAGCGATAGCGGGACGACACAGTACTTC
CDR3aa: CASSDSGTTQYF

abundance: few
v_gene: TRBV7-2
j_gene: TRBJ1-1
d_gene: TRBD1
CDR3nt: TGTGCCAGCAGCTCCTCGCCACAGGGGACGAGTGCCACTGAAGCTTTCTTT
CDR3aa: CASSSSPQGTSATEAFF

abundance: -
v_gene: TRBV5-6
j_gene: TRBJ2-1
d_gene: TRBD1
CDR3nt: TGTGCCAGCAGCTTGGTTGACAGGGTCTACAATGAGCAGTTCTTC
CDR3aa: CASSLVDRVYNEQFF

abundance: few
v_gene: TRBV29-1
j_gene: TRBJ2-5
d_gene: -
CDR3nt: TGCAGCGTTGATTCGGGACGGGTCAAATGGGCCCAGTACTTC
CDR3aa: CSVDSGRVKWAQYF

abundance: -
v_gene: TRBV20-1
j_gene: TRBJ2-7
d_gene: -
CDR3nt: TGCAGTGCTAGAGATGCTGCGCGGGATAAAGGCGAGCAGTACTTC
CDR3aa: CSARDAARDKGEQYF

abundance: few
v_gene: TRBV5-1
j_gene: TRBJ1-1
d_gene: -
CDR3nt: TGCGCCAGCTCCCCATCGGGGGTGAGCACTGAAGCTTTCTTT
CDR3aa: CASSPSGVSTEAFF

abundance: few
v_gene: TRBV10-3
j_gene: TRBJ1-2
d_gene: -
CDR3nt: TGTGCCATCACAGGGTACTATGGCTACACCTTC
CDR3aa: CAITGYYGYTF

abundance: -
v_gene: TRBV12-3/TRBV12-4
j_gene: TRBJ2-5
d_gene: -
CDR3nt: TGTGCCAGCAGTTTCTCTTCTCCGGGACACCTCCCAGAGACCCAGTACTTC
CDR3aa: CASSFSSPGHLPETQYF

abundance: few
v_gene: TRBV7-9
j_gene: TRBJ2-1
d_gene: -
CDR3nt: TGTGCCAGCAGCCCTTCAGGGGACATACAGTTCTTC
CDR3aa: CASSPSGDIQFF

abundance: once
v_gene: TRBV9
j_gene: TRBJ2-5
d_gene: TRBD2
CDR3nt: TGTGCCAGCAGCGTTGAGTCTGGGCTAGCGGGAGTAGAGACCCAGTACTTC
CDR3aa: CASSVESGLAGVETQYF

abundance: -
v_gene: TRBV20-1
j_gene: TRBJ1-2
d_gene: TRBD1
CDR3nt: TGCAGTGCTAGAGTTCCAACAGGGGATCCATATGGCTACACCTTC
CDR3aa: CSARVPTGDPYGYTF

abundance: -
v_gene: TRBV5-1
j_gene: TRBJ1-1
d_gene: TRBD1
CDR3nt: TGCGCCAGCAGCGCCCCGGGACAGGGGTATCCTGAAGCTTTCTTT
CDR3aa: CASSAPGQGYPEAFF

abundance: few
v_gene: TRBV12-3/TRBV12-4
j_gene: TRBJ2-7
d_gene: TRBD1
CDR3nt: TGTGCCAGCAGTTTATGGATCAGGGGGCGGCTTGGCTACGAGCAGTACTTC
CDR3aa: CASSLWIRGRLGYEQYF

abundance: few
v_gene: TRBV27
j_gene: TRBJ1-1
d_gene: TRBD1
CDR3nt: TGTGCCAGCAGTTTATTGACAGGGGTAACTTTCTTT
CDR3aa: CASSLLTGVTFF

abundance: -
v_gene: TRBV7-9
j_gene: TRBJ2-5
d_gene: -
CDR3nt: TGTGCCAGCAGCCTTCTGACCCTTATGCAAGAGACCCAGTACTTC
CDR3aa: CASSLLTLMQETQYF

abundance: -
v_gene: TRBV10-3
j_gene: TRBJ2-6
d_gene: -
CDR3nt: TGTGCCACCTCGAGCAATTCAGGGGCCAACGTCCTGACTTTC
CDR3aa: CATSSNSGANVLTF

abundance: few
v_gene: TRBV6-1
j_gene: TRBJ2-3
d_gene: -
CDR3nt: TGTGCCAGCAGTACCCTGGGTGGGGGACGGACAGATACGCAGTATTTT
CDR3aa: CASSTLGGGRTDTQYF

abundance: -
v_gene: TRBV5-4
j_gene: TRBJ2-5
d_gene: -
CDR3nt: TGTGCCAGCAGCTTAGGTTCTAGCAGCAAAGAGACCCAGTACTTC
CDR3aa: CASSLGSSSKETQYF

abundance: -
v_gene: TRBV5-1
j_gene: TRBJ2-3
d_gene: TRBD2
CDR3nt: TGCGCCAGCAGCACAGGGACTAGCCCAAGCACAGATACGCAGTATTTT
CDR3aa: CASSTGTSPSTDTQYF

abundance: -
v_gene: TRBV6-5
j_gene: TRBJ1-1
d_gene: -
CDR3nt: TGTGCCAGCAGTTACTCCAGGACGGACACTGAAGCTTTCTTT
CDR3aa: CASSYSRTDTEAFF

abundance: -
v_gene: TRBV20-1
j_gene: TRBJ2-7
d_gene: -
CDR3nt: TGCAGTGCTAGGGGGACAAGGGCCTACGAGCAGTACTTC
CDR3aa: CSARGTRAYEQYF